This T cell receptor beta chain appears in the sequencing data of a study of blood T cell repertoires in COVID-19. The protocol was immunoSEQ multiplex PCR, while the TCRdb copy is restricted to in-frame clones and leaves out a portion. The data contain more than 200,000 clones, 81% of them singletons. This TCR came from a woman aged 80 or over with acute or convalescent COVID-19. The sample comprised peripheral blood.

The CDR3 sequence is CASSQGGPGEKLFF. CDR3 nucleotide sequence: TGTGCCAGCAGCCAAGGGGGGCCTGGTGAAAAACTGTTTTTT. This chain uses TRBV3-1 (or the pseudogene TRBV3-2) with TRBJ1-4; weak D call: TRBD1 (6 bases). The CDR3 totals 14 residues. CDR1 LGHDT and CDR2 YNNKEL come from the germline V gene (reference sequence). Trimming removed 1 base at V and 7 bases at J, with 10 bases between.